The 18 T cell receptor beta chains reported below all come from one sample, sequenced in a study of CD8 T cells in Susac syndrome. cDNA came from about 0.51 to 1 ug RNA primed by random hexamers. From the immunoSEQ multiplex PCR reads, TCRdb called clonotypes with MiXCR, one entry per CDR3 protein. In the table there are about 100,000 distinct CDR3 sequences, around 96% of which are singletons. Sequenced material: CD8+ T cells from PBMCs. The receptors originated from a human donor with Susac syndrome.

V is TRBV4-1 and J is TRBJ2-1; 7 positions agree with TRBD1. There are 14 residues in the CDR3. The junction had 9 bases not matched to a gene; V was cut back by 4 bases and J by 9 bases. Looked up from germline, CDR1 is MGHRA and CDR2 is YSYEKL. The CDR3 reads CASSPGQLRSEQFF. The CDR3 DNA follows: TGCGCCAGCAGCCCGGGACAGTTAAGGAGTGAGCAGTTCTTC.

The table lists this clonotype with a count of one. This chain's CDR3 is CASSPSRREQFF. The CDR3 bases are TGTGCCAGCAGTCCCTCCCGTAGGGAGCAGTTCTTC. The chain employs TRBV28 and TRBJ2-1, with unresolved D. Germline CDR1 is MDHEN and CDR2 is SYDVKM. The V end lost 5 bases, the J end lost 10 bases, and 12 bases lay between the germline ends. The length of the CDR3 is 12 residues.

The rearrangement joins TRBV29-1 to TRBJ1-2; D not resolved. The ends were cut back, 3 bases at V and 7 bases at J, with 9 bases in the middle. The CDR3 runs to 11 residues. CDR1 is SQVTM and CDR2 is ANQGSEA in the germline V gene. The CDR3 coding sequence is TGCAGCGTTGATCACTTGGGTGGCTACACCTTC. It encodes CSVDHLGGYTF.

This clonotype was seen a single time. V gene TRBV4-1 combines with J gene TRBJ2-7; no firm D call. Between the trimmed V and J ends, which lost 4 bases and 3 bases, there was a span of 7 bases. Germline lookup yields CDR1 MGHRA and CDR2 YSYEKL. The length of the CDR3 is 12 residues. DNA for the CDR3: TGCGCCAGCAGCCCCCTGGGCTACGAGCAGTACTTC. This encodes CASSPLGYEQYF.

CDR3 region: CASSFLGRDEQFF. The CDR3 DNA sequence: TGTGCCAGCAGTTTCTTAGGGCGCGATGAGCAGTTCTTC. V and J are TRBV12-3 or TRBV12-4 and TRBJ2-1; D not certain. V was cut by 3 bases and J by 8 bases, with 11 bases left in between. The CDR3 covers 13 residues.

The V gene is TRBV12-3 or TRBV12-4, the J gene TRBJ1-1, with D perhaps TRBD1 (6 bases). The CDR3 runs to 13 residues. The V end was cut by 4 bases, the J end by 5 bases, with 11 bases between. Here the CDR3 DNA reads TGTGCCAGCAGTTCAGAAACAGGGACTGAAGCTTTCTTT. Protein: CASSSETGTEAFF.

The chain links TRBV2 to TRBJ2-5; D uncertain. The V gene lost 8 bases and the J gene lost 4 bases, with 11 bases spanning the gap. The germline CDR1 and CDR2 sequences are SNHLY and FYNNEI. The CDR3 is 12 residues long. As DNA, the CDR3 is TGTGCCAGCTTCCGGACGGGAGAGACCCAGTACTTC. Residues: CASFRTGETQYF.

The chain uses TRBV29-1 and TRBJ2-3; the match to TRBD1 covers 7 bases. J lost 2 bases, V lost 6 bases, and 5 bases had no gene match. Per germline, CDR1 SQVTM and CDR2 ANQGSEA. This CDR3 is built from 13 residues. CDR3 sequence (DNA): TGCAGCGTAAACAGGGGATCCACAGATACGCAGTATTTT. This codes for CSVNRGSTDTQYF.

This sequence joins TRBV3-1 and TRBJ2-1, with 16 bases identical to TRBD2. Germline V gene lookup returns CDR1 LGHDT and CDR2 YNNKEL (reference sequence). V lost 3 bases, J lost 15 bases, and 8 bases stayed unmatched. CDR3 length: 15 amino acids. This CDR3 reads CASSHTGLAGGPWFF. DNA for the CDR3: TGTGCCAGCAGCCACACGGGACTAGCGGGAGGGCCGTGGTTCTTC.

The chain couples TRBV14 to TRBJ2-1; tentatively, D is TRBD1 or TRBD2 (5 bases each). Germline CDR1 reads SGHDN; CDR2 reads FVKESK. The CDR3 runs to 15 residues. Trimming left V 4 bases short and J 4 bases short, with 14 bases between. The CDR3 nucleotides are TGTGCCAGCAGCCCCCCGGGACGGACTTACAATGAGCAGTTCTTC. It yields the protein CASSPPGRTYNEQFF.

This chain uses TRBV5-1 with TRBJ2-7; 10 bases line up with TRBD1. After removal of 3 bases from V and 5 bases from J, the junction contained 5 bases not matched to a gene. The germline V gene encodes CDR1 SGHRS and CDR2 YFSETQ. The CDR3 covers 14 residues. CDR3 sequence: CASSSGQGYDEQYF. CDR3 nucleotides: TGCGCCAGCAGCTCGGGACAGGGGTATGACGAGCAGTACTTC. The variable domain in full, with the rest retrieved from reference TRBV5-1 and TRBJ2-7, is KAGVTQTPRYLIKTRGQQVTLSCSPISGHRSVSWYQQTPGQGLQFLFEYFSETQRNKGNFPGRFSGRQFSNSRSEMNVSTLELGDSALYLCASSSGQGYDEQYFGPGTRLTVT.

The chain joins TRBV29-1 to TRBJ1-2; tentative D call: TRBD1 (5 bases). Germline CDR1 SQVTM, CDR2 ANQGSEA. V gave up 7 bases and J gave up 5 bases, with 23 bases separating them. There are 15 residues in the CDR3. The CDR3 DNA reads TGCAGCGCCTTTGAACGGGTCGAAAAGGGGTATGGCTACACCTTC. Protein sequence: CSAFERVEKGYGYTF.

The chain combines TRBV4-2 with TRBJ1-6; D call uncertain. CDR3 length equals 15 residues. Germline V gene lookup returns CDR1 LGHNA and CDR2 YNFKEQ. Between the trimmed V and J ends, which lost 0 bases and 8 bases, there was a span of 11 bases. In DNA, the CDR3 is TGTGCCAGCAGCCAAGATGAACTGCGGGATTCACCCCTCCACTTT. As protein: CASSQDELRDSPLHF.

CDR3 bases: TGTGCCAGCAGCGCCTCCGGGACAGGGAGGGAGACCCAGTACTTC. Residues: CASSASGTGRETQYF. The rearrangement uses TRBV9 and TRBJ2-5; 9 nucleotides line up with TRBD1. The CDR3 totals 15 residues. Trimming removed 3 bases from V and 5 bases from J; junction bases left unmatched: 8. The germline CDR1 and CDR2 sequences are SGDLS and YYNGEE.

A single count supports this clonotype. The chain carries TRBV6-5 and TRBJ1-2; no definite D call. V dropped 7 bases and J dropped 5 bases, with 2 bases sitting between them. Germline V gives CDR1 MNHEY, CDR2 SVGAGI. The CDR3 is made up of 9 amino acids. CDR3 DNA: TGTGCCAGCAAATATGGCTACACCTTC. This gives the protein CASKYGYTF.

The chain employs TRBV19 and TRBJ2-1, with 7 nucleotides matching TRBD2. CDR3 size: 13 residues. Germline values: CDR1 LNHDA, CDR2 SQIVND (reference sequence). Unmatched junction bases numbered 2, after V lost 7 bases and J lost 2 bases. CDR3 amino acids: CASMAGAYNEQFF. CDR3 DNA sequence: TGTGCCAGTATGGCGGGGGCCTACAATGAGCAGTTCTTC.

The CDR3 loop reads CASSVDWGARYNEQFF. In DNA form, the CDR3 reads TGTGCCAGCAGCGTAGATTGGGGGGCCCGATACAATGAGCAGTTCTTC. The J gene is TRBJ2-1, the V gene TRBV9, with D possibly called TRBD1 or TRBD2 (6 bases each). Trimming shortened V by 0 bases and J by 4 bases, and 14 bases separated the two germline ends. This CDR3 is 16 amino acids long. Germline loops: CDR1 SGDLS, CDR2 YYNGEE.

The chain is built from TRBV4-1 and TRBJ2-7; D not certain. V lost 4 bases and J lost 3, with 16 bases in between. There are 15 residues in the CDR3. The germline CDR1 and CDR2 sequences are MGHRA and YSYEKL. Here the CDR3 reads CASSLSQLTNYEQYF. CDR3 DNA: TGCGCCAGCAGCCTCAGCCAACTTACTAACTACGAGCAGTACTTC.